This record looks at one TCR beta chain sequence and its context. This entry is derived from a study of patients and donors after allogeneic stem cell transplantation. From germline, CDR1 is MNHNS and CDR2 SASEGT. V lost 1 base and J lost 5, with 12 bases in between. CDR3 length: 14 amino acids. TCRdb redid the calling of the RT-PCR reads with MiXCR, one entry per CDR3 protein. The repertoire holds 800,000 to 1,000,000 distinct CDR3 sequences, with 18% as singletons. Source material: blood, either unsorted or a sorted T cell fraction (not recorded which). V gene TRBV6-1 combines with J gene TRBJ2-7, with D perhaps matching TRBD2 (5 bases). The sequence came from a human donor who was either an allogeneic HSCT recipient or a stem cell or donor lymphocyte infusion donor (not recorded which). It is not recorded whose cells these are; they may come from a transplant donor. This CDR3 is CASSEVRERNEQYF. The CDR3, as DNA: TGTGCCAGCAGTGAAGTACGGGAACGGAACGAGCAGTACTTC.